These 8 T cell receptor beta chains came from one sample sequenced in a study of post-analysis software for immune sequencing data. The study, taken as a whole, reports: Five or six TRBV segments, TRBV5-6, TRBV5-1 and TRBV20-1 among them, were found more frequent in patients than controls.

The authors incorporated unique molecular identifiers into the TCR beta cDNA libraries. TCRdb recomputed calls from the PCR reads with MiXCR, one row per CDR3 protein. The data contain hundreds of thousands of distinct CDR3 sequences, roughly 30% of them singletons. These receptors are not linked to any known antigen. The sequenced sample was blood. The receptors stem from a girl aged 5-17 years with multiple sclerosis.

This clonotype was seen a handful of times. CDR3 residues: CSTGDWAVAKNIQYF. CDR3 in DNA: TGCAGTACTGGAGATTGGGCAGTAGCCAAAAACATTCAGTACTTC. J is TRBJ2-4 and V is TRBV20-1; D remains unclear. Trimming left V 8 bases short and J 0 bases short, with 17 bases between. Per germline, CDR1 DFQATT and CDR2 SNEGSKA (reference sequence). The CDR3 contains 15 residues.

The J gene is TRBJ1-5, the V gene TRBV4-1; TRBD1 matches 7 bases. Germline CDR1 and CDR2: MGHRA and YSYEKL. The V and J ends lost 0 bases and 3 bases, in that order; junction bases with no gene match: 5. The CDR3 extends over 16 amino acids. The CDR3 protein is CASSQEGQASNQPQHF. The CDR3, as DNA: TGCGCCAGCAGCCAAGAAGGACAGGCTTCCAATCAGCCCCAGCATTTT.

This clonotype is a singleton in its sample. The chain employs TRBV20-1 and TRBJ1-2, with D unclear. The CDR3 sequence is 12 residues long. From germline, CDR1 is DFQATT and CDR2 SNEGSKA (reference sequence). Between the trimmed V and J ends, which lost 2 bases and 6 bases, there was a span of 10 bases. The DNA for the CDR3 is TGCAGTGCTAGACAGTTGGGCGATGGCTACACCTTC. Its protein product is CSARQLGDGYTF.

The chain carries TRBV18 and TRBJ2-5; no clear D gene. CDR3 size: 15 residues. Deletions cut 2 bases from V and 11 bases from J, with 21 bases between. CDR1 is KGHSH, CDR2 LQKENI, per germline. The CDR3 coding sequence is TGTGCCAGCTCACCAGGCGATCCCCCAAATAATGAGCAGTACTTC. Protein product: CASSPGDPPNNEQYF.

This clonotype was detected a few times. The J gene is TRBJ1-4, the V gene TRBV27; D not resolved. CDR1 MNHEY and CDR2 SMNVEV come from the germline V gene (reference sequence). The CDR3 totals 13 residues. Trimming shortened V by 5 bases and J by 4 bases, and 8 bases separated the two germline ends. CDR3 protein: CASSRLYNEKLFF. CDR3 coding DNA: TGTGCCAGCAGTCGTCTATATAATGAAAAACTGTTTTTT. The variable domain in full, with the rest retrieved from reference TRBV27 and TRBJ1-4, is EAQVTQNPRYLITVTGKKLTVTCSQNMNHEYMSWYRQDPGLGLRQIYYSMNVEVTDKGDVPEGYKVSRKEKRNFPLILESPSPNQTSLYFCASSRLYNEKLFFGSGTQLSVL.

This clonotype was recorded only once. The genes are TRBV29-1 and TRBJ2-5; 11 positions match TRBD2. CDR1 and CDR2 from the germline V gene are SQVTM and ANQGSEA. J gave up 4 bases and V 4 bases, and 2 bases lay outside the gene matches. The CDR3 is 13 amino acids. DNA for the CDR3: TGCAGCGTTGGACTAGCGGGGCGAGAGACCCAGTACTTC. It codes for CSVGLAGRETQYF.

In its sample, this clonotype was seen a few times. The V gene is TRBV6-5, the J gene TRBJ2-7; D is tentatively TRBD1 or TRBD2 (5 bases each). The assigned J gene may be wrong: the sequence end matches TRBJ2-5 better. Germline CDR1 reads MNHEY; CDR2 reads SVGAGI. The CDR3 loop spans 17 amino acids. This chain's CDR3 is CASSYSPPGAFWETQYF. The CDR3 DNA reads TGTGCCAGCAGTTACTCCCCACCCGGGGCCTTCTGGGAGACCCAGTACTTC.

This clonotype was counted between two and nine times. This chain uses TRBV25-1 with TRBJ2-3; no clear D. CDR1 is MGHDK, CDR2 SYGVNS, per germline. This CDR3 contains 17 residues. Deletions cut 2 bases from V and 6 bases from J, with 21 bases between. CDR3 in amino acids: CASSEGIGWVGEDTQYF. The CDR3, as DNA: TGTGCCAGCAGTGAAGGCATAGGGTGGGTCGGTGAGGATACGCAGTATTTT.